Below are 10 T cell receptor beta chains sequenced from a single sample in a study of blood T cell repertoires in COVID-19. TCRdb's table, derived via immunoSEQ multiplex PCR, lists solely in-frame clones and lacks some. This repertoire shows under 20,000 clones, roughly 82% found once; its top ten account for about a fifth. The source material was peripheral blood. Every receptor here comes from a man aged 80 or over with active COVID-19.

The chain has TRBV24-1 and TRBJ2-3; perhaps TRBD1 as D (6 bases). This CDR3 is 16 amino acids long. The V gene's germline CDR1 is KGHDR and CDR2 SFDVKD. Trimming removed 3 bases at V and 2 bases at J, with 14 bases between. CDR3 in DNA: TGTGCCACCAGTGATAACCGGGACATCCCCACAGATACGCAGTATTTT. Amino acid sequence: CATSDNRDIPTDTQYF.

The CDR3 DNA sequence: TGTGCCAGCAGTTACCCGGCGAGGAGCGGATACAATGAGCAGTTCTTC. This sequence encodes CASSYPARSGYNEQFF. V gene TRBV6-2 or TRBV6-3 combines with J gene TRBJ2-1; maybe TRBD2 (5 bases). Trimming took off 2 bases at V and 4 bases at J, with 15 bases between the two ends. The germline V gene encodes CDR1 MNHEY and CDR2 SVGEGT. The CDR3 sequence is 16 residues long.

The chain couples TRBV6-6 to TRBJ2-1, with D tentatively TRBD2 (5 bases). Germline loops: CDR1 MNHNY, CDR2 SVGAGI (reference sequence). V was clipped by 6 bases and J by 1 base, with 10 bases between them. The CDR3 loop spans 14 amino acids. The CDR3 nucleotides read TGTGCCAGCAGGTCTAGCAGGTCCTACAATGAGCAGTTCTTC. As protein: CASRSSRSYNEQFF.

CDR3 region: CASSLERAGETQYF. CDR3 bases: TGCGCCAGCAGCCTGGAGAGGGCGGGAGAGACCCAGTACTTC. The chain is built from TRBV4-3 and TRBJ2-5; possibly TRBD2 for D (5 bases). The CDR3 is 14 amino acids. Germline CDR1 LGHNA, CDR2 YSLEER. V lost 4 bases and J lost 4, with 13 bases in between.

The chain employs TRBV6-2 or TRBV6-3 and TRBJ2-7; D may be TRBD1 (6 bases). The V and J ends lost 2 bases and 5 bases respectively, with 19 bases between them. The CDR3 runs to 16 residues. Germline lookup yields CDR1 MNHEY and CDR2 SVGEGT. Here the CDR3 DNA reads TGTGCCAGCAGTTACGGGGGCCGGCTACTCCCCCACGAGCAGTACTTC. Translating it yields CASSYGGRLLPHEQYF.

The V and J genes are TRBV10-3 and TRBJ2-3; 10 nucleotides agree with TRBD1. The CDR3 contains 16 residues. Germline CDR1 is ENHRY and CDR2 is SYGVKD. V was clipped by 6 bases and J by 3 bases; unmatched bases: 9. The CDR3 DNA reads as TGTGCCATCAGCATAGGGACAGGGGAATTTACAGATACGCAGTATTTT. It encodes CAISIGTGEFTDTQYF.

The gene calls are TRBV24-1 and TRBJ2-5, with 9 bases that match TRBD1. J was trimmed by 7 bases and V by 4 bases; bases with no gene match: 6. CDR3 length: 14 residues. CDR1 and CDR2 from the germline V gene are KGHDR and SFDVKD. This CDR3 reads CATSEGTGRGTQYF. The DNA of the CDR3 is TGTGCCACCAGTGAAGGGACAGGGAGGGGGACCCAGTACTTC.

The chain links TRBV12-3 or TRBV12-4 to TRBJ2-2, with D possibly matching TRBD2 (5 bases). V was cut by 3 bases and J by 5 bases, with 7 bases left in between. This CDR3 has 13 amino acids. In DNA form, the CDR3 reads TGTGCCAGCAGTTTCGGGAATACCGGGGAGCTGTTTTTT. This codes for CASSFGNTGELFF.

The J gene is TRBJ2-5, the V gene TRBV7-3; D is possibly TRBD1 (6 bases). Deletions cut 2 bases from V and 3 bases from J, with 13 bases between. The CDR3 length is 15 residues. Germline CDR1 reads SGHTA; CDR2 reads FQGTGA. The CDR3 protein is CASSLQGIRKETQYF. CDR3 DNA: TGTGCCAGCAGCTTACAGGGGATACGAAAAGAGACCCAGTACTTC.

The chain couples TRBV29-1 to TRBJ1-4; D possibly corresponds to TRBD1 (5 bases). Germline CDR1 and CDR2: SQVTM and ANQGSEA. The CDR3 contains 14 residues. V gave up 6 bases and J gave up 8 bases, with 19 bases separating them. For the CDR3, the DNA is TGCAGCGTCCTAGGGGAGGGCGGGCAGGAAAAACTGTTTTTT. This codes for CSVLGEGGQEKLFF.